Below, 26 T cell receptor beta chains from the same sample are listed, as sequenced in a study of T cell responses to AZD1222 COVID-19 vaccine. TCRdb keeps only in-frame clones here, not all; method: immunoSEQ multiplex PCR. The data contain about 140,000 clones, 85% to 90% of them singletons. The input for sequencing was peripheral blood, taken on day 0 of AZD1222 vaccination. The source of these receptors is an adult in good health.

The chain joins TRBV4-3 to TRBJ2-2, with D unresolved. Germline CDR1 reads LGHNA; CDR2 reads YSLEER. The length of the CDR3 is 14 residues. The germline V and J ends were trimmed by 0 bases and 6 bases, with 8 bases remaining between them. The CDR3 DNA reads TGCGCCAGCAGCCAAGATGCGTGGGCCGGGGAGCTGTTTTTT. As protein: CASSQDAWAGELFF.

The chain joins TRBV27 to TRBJ1-3, with 7 bases that match TRBD1. J lost 0 bases, V lost 8 bases, and 16 bases had no gene match. Germline CDR1 is MNHEY and CDR2 is SMNVEV (reference sequence). The CDR3 length is 18 residues. The DNA of the CDR3 is TGTGCCAGCGCAAGGTCCTTACAGGGGCCAAGCTCTGGAAACACCATATATTTT. The encoded protein is CASARSLQGPSSGNTIYF.

This clone was found once. The chain is built from TRBV7-3 and TRBJ2-7; 8 bases agree with TRBD1. There are 14 residues in the CDR3. Germline CDR1 is SGHTA and CDR2 is FQGTGA. After removal of 5 bases from V and 5 bases from J, the junction contained 8 bases not matched to a gene. CDR3 sequence: CASSPHRGSNEQYF. The CDR3 DNA is TGTGCCAGCAGCCCCCACAGGGGGAGCAACGAGCAGTACTTC.

The V call is TRBV28, the J call TRBJ1-5, with TRBD1 matching 9 bases. CDR1 and CDR2 (germline): MDHEN, SYDVKM. CDR3 length: 17 residues. V lost 4 bases, J lost 6 bases, and 13 bases stayed unmatched. In nucleotides, the CDR3 is TGTGCCAGCAGTTCGGGACAGGGTATTCAGTCGCGTCAGCCCCAGCATTTT. It codes for CASSSGQGIQSRQPQHF.

This clone was seen a few times. This same CDR3 is encoded by further DNA sequences in the sample. V is TRBV6-5 and J is TRBJ1-2; D gene unclear. Trimming removed 7 bases from V and 2 bases from J, with 8 bases in between. Germline values: CDR1 MNHEY, CDR2 SVGAGI. The CDR3 extends over 12 amino acids. This chain's CDR3 is CASKEGNYGYTF. CDR3 in DNA: TGTGCCAGCAAGGAGGGAAACTATGGCTACACCTTC.

This clone was counted only a few times. V is TRBV14 and J is TRBJ1-1, with unresolved D. Trimming took off 4 bases at V and 0 bases at J, with 12 bases between the two ends. The CDR3 is made up of 15 amino acids. The V gene's germline CDR1 is SGHDN and CDR2 FVKESK. The CDR3 reads CASSRGRRMNTEAFF. In nucleotides, the CDR3 is TGTGCCAGCAGCCGAGGACGGAGGATGAACACTGAAGCTTTCTTT.

The chain combines TRBV28 with TRBJ1-1; 10 bases agree with TRBD1. Germline V CDR1 and CDR2: MDHEN, SYDVKM. CDR3 length equals 14 residues. The trim removed 3 bases at V and 5 bases at J, leaving 3 bases unmatched. CDR3: CASSFMGQGTEAFF. The CDR3 nucleotides are TGTGCCAGCAGTTTTATGGGACAGGGGACTGAAGCTTTCTTT.

The chain recombines TRBV4-1 with TRBJ2-2; 11 bases map to TRBD2. Per the germline V gene, CDR1 is MGHRA and CDR2 is YSYEKL. The length of the CDR3 is 21 residues. Trimming took 3 bases from V and 1 from J; bases not matched to a gene: 16. This chain's CDR3 is CASSQDPNLASGGKNTGELFF. CDR3 DNA: TGCGCCAGCAGCCAGGACCCGAACTTGGCTAGCGGGGGGAAGAACACCGGGGAGCTGTTTTTT.

The genes are TRBV27 and TRBJ2-6; 7 positions match TRBD1. The junction had 6 bases not matched to a gene; V was cut back by 5 bases and J by 2 bases. The germline V gene encodes CDR1 MNHEY and CDR2 SMNVEV (reference sequence). This CDR3 spans 16 amino acids. CDR3 DNA sequence: TGTGCCAGCAGTCCCTGGACAGGTGCTGGGGCCAACGTCCTGACTTTC. This encodes CASSPWTGAGANVLTF.

V and J are TRBV6-2 or TRBV6-3 and TRBJ2-7; D gene unclear. Germline CDR1 MNHEY, CDR2 SVGEGT. The CDR3 runs to 18 residues. V lost 4 bases to trimming and J lost 5 bases, with 27 bases between them. The CDR3 nucleotides are TGTGCCAGCAGTTCCCCCCCGAAAGGCCGGCCCCGAGACGACGAGCAGTACTTC. This sequence encodes CASSSPPKGRPRDDEQYF.

J is TRBJ2-2 and V is TRBV7-2; D ambiguous. CDR1 and CDR2 (germline): SGHTA, FQGNSA. Trimming left V 5 bases short and J 0 bases short, with 1 base between. The CDR3 consists of 12 residues. CDR3: CASSPNTGELFF. In DNA, the CDR3 is TGTGCCAGCAGCCCGAACACCGGGGAGCTGTTTTTT.

V is TRBV7-8 and J is TRBJ2-7; D possibly matches TRBD1 or TRBD2 (5 bases each). CDR3 length: 16 residues. V was shortened by 5 bases and J by 0 bases, with 17 bases between the two germline ends. The germline V gene encodes CDR1 SGHVS and CDR2 FQNEAQ. CDR3 sequence reads: CASSAIGAESSYEQYF. CDR3 nucleotide sequence: TGTGCCAGCAGCGCAATCGGGGCTGAGAGCTCCTACGAGCAGTACTTC.

This clone was observed a single time. This rearrangement joins TRBV5-1 to TRBJ1-1; a possible D gene is TRBD1 (5 bases). Trimming left V 1 base short and J 3 bases short, with 10 bases between. CDR1 SGHRS and CDR2 YFSETQ come from the germline V gene. This CDR3 comprises 14 residues. The CDR3 region has the DNA TGCGCCAGCAGCTTGTCAGGGCATGACACTGAAGCTTTCTTT. This encodes CASSLSGHDTEAFF.

The rearrangement joins TRBV28 to TRBJ1-2; the D is unclear. Per germline, CDR1 MDHEN and CDR2 SYDVKM. Trimming removed 3 bases from V and 3 bases from J, with 5 bases in between. CDR3 size: 12 residues. This CDR3 is CASSFRHYGYTF. For the CDR3, the DNA is TGTGCCAGCAGTTTTCGGCACTATGGCTACACCTTC.

This chain uses TRBV30 with TRBJ2-1, with no clear D. V was pared by 0 bases and J by 4 bases, with 10 bases between. The CDR3 consists of 14 residues. Per germline, CDR1 GTSNPN and CDR2 SVGIG (reference sequence). The DNA of the CDR3 is TGTGCCTGGAGTGTGGTACCTATATACAATGAGCAGTTCTTC. Protein product: CAWSVVPIYNEQFF.

This clone was recorded once. The chain uses TRBV30 and TRBJ2-3; 9 bases line up with TRBD1. V trimming: 7 bases; J trimming: 4 bases; junction bases outside the gene matches: 9. The length of the CDR3 is 14 residues. Germline assignment: CDR1 GTSNPN and CDR2 SVGIG (reference sequence). CDR3 coding DNA: TGTGCCTCCCCGGGACAGGGAAAGGCAGATACGCAGTATTTT. Translating it yields CASPGQGKADTQYF.

CDR3 bases: TGTGCCATCAGTGACCATGGGACAGGGAGGGACTACGAGCAGTACTTC. It translates to CAISDHGTGRDYEQYF. The chain uses TRBV10-3 and TRBJ2-7, with 9 bases identical to TRBD1. Trimming took 3 bases from V and 3 from J; bases not matched to a gene: 9. There are 16 residues in the CDR3. Germline V gene data show CDR1 as ENHRY and CDR2 as SYGVKD.

J is TRBJ2-3 and V is TRBV11-2; TRBD1 aligns across 7 bases. The germline gives CDR1 SGHAT, CDR2 FQNNGV. The CDR3 contains 16 residues. V shed 2 bases, J shed 0 bases, and the junction held 5 bases outside the gene matches. The CDR3 DNA reads as TGTGCCAGCAGCTTATTCCCGGGACAGAGCACAGATACGCAGTATTTT. This sequence encodes CASSLFPGQSTDTQYF.

This clone was counted a few times. Other DNA sequences in the same sample also yield this CDR3. The chain is built from TRBV20-1 and TRBJ1-1; 10 bases line up with TRBD1. The CDR3 is 14 residues long. V lost 3 bases, J lost 5 bases, and 6 bases stayed unmatched. Germline values: CDR1 DFQATT, CDR2 SNEGSKA (reference sequence). In nucleotides, the CDR3 is TGCAGTGCTAGTCTGGGGACAGGGGTGACTGAAGCTTTCTTT. Its protein product is CSASLGTGVTEAFF.

CDR3 sequence: CASSTTGTHYYEQYF. The CDR3 DNA reads as TGTGCCAGCAGCACTACCGGGACACACTACTACGAGCAGTACTTC. The rearrangement links TRBV6-2 or TRBV6-3 to TRBJ2-7, with D tentatively TRBD1 (6 bases). The V end lost 6 bases, the J end lost 3 bases, and 18 bases lay between the germline ends. The CDR3 contains 15 residues. The germline V gene has CDR1 MNHEY and CDR2 SVGEGT.

The chain is built from TRBV4-3 and TRBJ1-4, with D perhaps matching TRBD1 (6 bases). Trimming left V 2 bases short and J 7 bases short, with 17 bases between. The CDR3 sequence is 16 residues long. The germline V gene encodes CDR1 LGHNA and CDR2 YSLEER. CDR3 sequence (DNA): TGCGCCAGCAGCCAACTCCAGGGGAGCGGTTTTGAAAAACTGTTTTTT. Its translation: CASSQLQGSGFEKLFF.

V usage is TRBV29-1 and J usage is TRBJ1-1; a weak D match, TRBD1 (5 bases). Per germline, CDR1 SQVTM and CDR2 ANQGSEA. V was trimmed by 8 bases and J by 6 bases, leaving 16 bases between them. CDR3 length equals 12 residues. CDR3: CSSAGRGSEAFF. The CDR3 bases are TGCAGCTCCGCAGGGAGGGGCTCTGAAGCTTTCTTT.

This clone was detected only a few times. The rearrangement uses TRBV7-9 and TRBJ2-1; TRBD2 matches at 9 bases. The CDR3 loop spans 14 amino acids. Germline CDR1 and CDR2: SEHNR and FQNEAQ (reference sequence). V lost 8 bases to trimming and J lost 7 bases; unmatched junction nucleotides: 9. Here the CDR3 reads CASQAGGPSNEQFF. Here the CDR3 DNA reads TGTGCCAGCCAGGCGGGAGGGCCCTCGAATGAGCAGTTCTTC. The variable domain in full, completed from reference TRBV7-9 and TRBJ2-1, reads DTGVSQNPRHKITKRGQNVTFRCDPISEHNRLYWYRQTLGQGPEFLTYFQNEAQLEKSRLLSDRFSAERPKGSFSTLEIQRTEQGDSAMYLCASQAGGPSNEQFFGPGTRLTVL.

This chain joins TRBV5-1 and TRBJ1-4, with unresolved D. CDR1 is SGHRS and CDR2 is YFSETQ in the germline V gene. Trimming cost V 0 bases and J 2 bases, with 5 bases left between them. The CDR3 extends over 14 amino acids. CDR3 nucleotides: TGCGCCAGCAGCTTGGCTGGGACTAATGAAAAACTGTTTTTT. As protein: CASSLAGTNEKLFF. Drawing the rest from reference TRBV5-1 and TRBJ1-4, the complete variable domain is KAGVTQTPRYLIKTRGQQVTLSCSPISGHRSVSWYQQTPGQGLQFLFEYFSETQRNKGNFPGRFSGRQFSNSRSEMNVSTLELGDSALYLCASSLAGTNEKLFFGSGTQLSVL.

The chain employs TRBV5-6 and TRBJ1-2; D possibly corresponds to TRBD1 (5 bases). Germline V lookup: CDR1 SGHDT, CDR2 YYEEEE. V gave up 2 bases and J gave up 4 bases, with 18 bases separating them. The CDR3 consists of 16 residues. The CDR3 nucleotides are TGTGCCAGCAGCTTAGATGGGGGTAGCACAATCTATGGCTACACCTTC. It specifies CASSLDGGSTIYGYTF.

The chain carries TRBV7-6 and TRBJ2-7, with D possibly called TRBD1 or TRBD2 (6 bases each). The V gene lost 4 bases and the J gene lost 3 bases, with 10 bases spanning the gap. The CDR3 contains 13 residues. Germline assignment: CDR1 SGHVS and CDR2 FNYEAQ. This CDR3 reads CASSSGGGYEQYF. The CDR3 DNA reads as TGTGCCAGCAGCTCTGGAGGGGGCTACGAGCAGTACTTC.